Sequencing of this T cell receptor (beta chain) was carried out in a study of cytomegalovirus exposure and HLA in healthy donors. This CDR3 contains 14 residues. The germline gives CDR1 KGHSH, CDR2 LQKENI. V shed 2 bases and J shed 5 bases, with 9 bases lying between them. In this sample, this clone turned up a few times. The PCR used 60 Vbeta and 13 Jbeta primers. The data were produced by immunoSEQ multiplex PCR, yet TCRdb's version contains in-frame clones alone and is incomplete. The data contain 150,000 to 200,000 clones, over 70% of them singletons. V usage is TRBV18 and J usage is TRBJ1-4; a weak D match, TRBD1 (6 bases). Sample: PBMCs. This receptor was taken from a woman aged 45-65 years in good health and CMV-seropositive. The CDR3 bases are TGTGCCAGCTCACCAGATAGGGGGAATGAAAAACTGTTTTTT. Translating gives CASSPDRGNEKLFF. Complete variable domain (other parts from reference TRBV18 and TRBJ1-4): NAGVMQNPRHLVRRRGQEARLRCSPMKGHSHVYWYRQLPEEGLKFMVYLQKENIIDESGMPKERFSAEFPKEGPSILRIQQVVRGDSAAYFCASSPDRGNEKLFFGSGTQLSVL.